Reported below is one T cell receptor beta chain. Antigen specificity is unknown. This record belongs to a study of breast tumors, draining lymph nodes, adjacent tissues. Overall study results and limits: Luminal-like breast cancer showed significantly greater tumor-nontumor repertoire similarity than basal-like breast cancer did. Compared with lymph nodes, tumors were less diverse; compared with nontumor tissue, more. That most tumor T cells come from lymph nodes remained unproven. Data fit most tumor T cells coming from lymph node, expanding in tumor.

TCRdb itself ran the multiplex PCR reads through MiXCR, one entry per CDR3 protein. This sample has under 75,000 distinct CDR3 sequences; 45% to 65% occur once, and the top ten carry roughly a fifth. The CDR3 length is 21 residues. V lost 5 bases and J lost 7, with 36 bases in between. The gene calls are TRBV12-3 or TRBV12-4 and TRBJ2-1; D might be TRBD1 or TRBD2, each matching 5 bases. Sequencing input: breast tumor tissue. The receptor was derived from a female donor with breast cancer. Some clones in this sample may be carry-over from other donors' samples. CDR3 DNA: TGTGCCAGCAGTAATTACAGAGCAGACACAGGTCAGATAGTGAGCGGAAATGAGCAGTTCTTC. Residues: CASSNYRADTGQIVSGNEQFF.